The entry that follows covers one T cell receptor (beta chain) sequence. Other DNA sequences in this specimen translate into the identical CDR3. The sample is drawn from a study of T cells in narcolepsy. At the level of the study: Healthy controls were enrolled alongside patients with narcolepsy type 1 or type 2.

Assay: immunoSEQ multiplex PCR; the TCRdb copy retains only in-frame clones and omits some. This table holds under 40,000 clones, 80% to 85% found once. Per the germline V gene, CDR1 is SGHNT and CDR2 is YENEEA. CDR3 length: 16 amino acids. The ends were cut back, 5 bases at V and 10 bases at J, with 24 bases in the middle. The sequence was obtained from a human donor in good health. Sequencing input: memory (CD45RA-) CD4+ T cells from blood. This chain uses TRBV11-3 with TRBJ2-1, with D possibly being TRBD2 (6 bases). Here the CDR3 reads CASSLGNWRGPEEQFF. In DNA form, the CDR3 reads TGTGCCAGCAGCCTGGGGAATTGGCGGGGTCCCGAAGAGCAGTTCTTC.